This TCR beta chain came from a study of T cells after yellow fever vaccination. The study, taken as a whole, reports: The presence of abundant clonotypes contaminating from the bulk population was possible in FACS-sorted repertoires.

Concerning this clonotype itself: No antigen is known for it.

Making TCR cDNA involved 5'RACE template switching, which added UMIs and a universal primer site. A single record per CDR3 protein comes from TCRdb applying MiXCR to the 5' RACE reads. Of 120,000 or so distinct CDR3 sequences listed, approximately 9% were seen once; the top ten hold roughly 43%. Germline lookup yields CDR1 KGHDR and CDR2 SFDVKD. The V end lost 4 bases, the J end lost 4 bases, and 9 bases lay between the germline ends. The CDR3 extends over 13 amino acids. This receptor was obtained from a man between 18 and 35 years old who received the YFV17D yellow fever vaccine. V usage is TRBV24-1 and J usage is TRBJ1-2; D gene ambiguous. The sequencing here drew on CD8+ T cells sorted from PBMCs, taken on the day of the yellow fever booster vaccination. DNA of the CDR3: TGTGCCACCAGTGACAGCCGCGGCTATGGCTACACCTTC. Translating it yields CATSDSRGYGYTF.